One and the same sample provided the 8 T cell receptor beta chains below, sequenced in a study of blood T cell repertoires in COVID-19. Sequencing was performed with immunoSEQ multiplex PCR; in TCRdb, only in-frame clones are kept and a portion is missing. Of 200,000 to 250,000 clones listed, roughly 90% are singletons. The sample taken for sequencing was peripheral blood. These TCRs come from a woman aged 55-70 years with acute or convalescent COVID-19.

The CDR3 nucleotides are TGCGCCAGCACCCTATCGACAGGGCTTGTTGGTTCACCCCTCCACTTT. Protein: CASTLSTGLVGSPLHF. The chain carries TRBV5-1 and TRBJ1-6, with 7 bases matching TRBD1. CDR1 is SGHRS and CDR2 is YFSETQ in the germline V gene. J gave up 9 bases and V 6 bases, and 15 bases lay outside the gene matches. This CDR3 has 16 residues.

The chain has TRBV28 and TRBJ2-7, with 8 positions matching TRBD2. The CDR3 runs 15 residues. Germline V gene data show CDR1 as MDHEN and CDR2 as SYDVKM. The J segment lost 6 bases and the V segment lost 4 bases, leaving 11 bases of the junction unmatched. This chain's CDR3 is CASSSPAGGVSEQYF. For the CDR3, the DNA is TGTGCCAGCAGTTCACCCGCGGGAGGTGTCAGCGAGCAGTACTTC.

V and J are TRBV28 and TRBJ1-2, with 8 bases fitting TRBD1. V lost 7 bases to trimming and J lost 4 bases; unmatched junction nucleotides: 11. There are 15 residues in the CDR3. Germline V lookup: CDR1 MDHEN, CDR2 SYDVKM. CDR3 sequence: CASTVTGGEAYGYTF. The DNA of the CDR3 is TGTGCCAGCACGGTTACAGGGGGTGAGGCCTATGGCTACACCTTC.

The chain employs TRBV29-1 and TRBJ1-1, with D possibly matching TRBD1 (6 bases). With 8 bases removed from V and 8 bases from J, the gap between germline ends came to 27 bases. The CDR3 contains 15 residues. Germline V CDR1 and CDR2: SQVTM, ANQGSEA. The CDR3 DNA follows: TGCAGCTTCAGGGGTTTGCCCCACCAAACTTGGGAAGCTTTCTTT. Its translation is CSFRGLPHQTWEAFF.

The chain has TRBV6-5 and TRBJ1-2; maybe TRBD1 (6 bases). Germline-derived CDR1 and CDR2 are MNHEY and SVGAGI. The length of the CDR3 is 11 residues. V was shortened by 6 bases and J by 7 bases, with 9 bases between the two germline ends. DNA for the CDR3: TGTGCCAGCAGCCCCAGGGGTGGCTACACCTTC. It yields the protein CASSPRGGYTF.

This clone was recorded once. V gene TRBV27 combines with J gene TRBJ1-1, with TRBD1 identical over 7 bases. The CDR3 sequence is 17 residues long. The germline gives CDR1 MNHEY, CDR2 SMNVEV (reference sequence). With V trimmed by 3 bases and J by 1 base, 11 bases remained unmatched. In DNA, the CDR3 is TGTGCCAGCAGTTTGGGGCCCCCGACAGGGAAGAACACTGAAGCTTTCTTT. Protein sequence: CASSLGPPTGKNTEAFF.

This rearrangement joins TRBV30 to TRBJ2-2; maybe TRBD1 (6 bases). The CDR3 is 15 amino acids. V gave up 3 bases and J gave up 5 bases, with 16 bases separating them. Germline loops: CDR1 GTSNPN, CDR2 SVGIG (reference sequence). CDR3 in amino acids: CAWSSADTGTGELFF. For the CDR3, the DNA is TGTGCCTGGAGCTCCGCGGATACAGGGACCGGGGAGCTGTTTTTT.

J is TRBJ2-5 and V is TRBV7-8; the match to TRBD2 covers 8 bases. The V gene end was trimmed by 7 bases and the J gene end by 5 bases; junction bases not matched to a gene: 12. Germline CDR1 reads SGHVS; CDR2 reads FQNEAQ. The CDR3 length is 15 residues. CDR3: CASNPGGARRETQYF. Here the CDR3 DNA reads TGTGCCAGCAATCCCGGGGGGGCCAGGAGGGAGACCCAGTACTTC. The complete variable domain, with remaining parts taken from reference TRBV7-8 and TRBJ2-5, reads GAGVSQSPRYKVAKRGQDVALRCDPISGHVSLFWYQQALGQGPEFLTYFQNEAQLDKSGLPSDRFFAERPEGSVSTLKIQRTQQEDSAVYLCASNPGGARRETQYFGPGTRLLVL.